These 20 T cell receptor beta chains were sequenced from one sample in a study of blood T cell repertoires in COVID-19. The assay was immunoSEQ multiplex PCR, and TCRdb's table has in-frame clones only and misses some. The sample comprises about 55,000 clones, about nine tenths of which are singletons, and around 14% rests with the top ten. Material for sequencing was peripheral blood. The source is a human donor with active COVID-19. The donor label of this sample is uncertain.

The CDR3 DNA is TGTGCCAGCAGTGAATCCCGGGACAGACAACCGAACACTGAAGCTTTCTTT. Protein product: CASSESRDRQPNTEAFF. The chain employs TRBV2 and TRBJ1-1; TRBD1 matches 7 bases. Trimming removed 2 bases from V and 1 base from J; junction bases left unmatched: 10. Germline CDR1 reads SNHLY; CDR2 reads FYNNEI. This CDR3 is built from 17 residues.

J is TRBJ2-2 and V is TRBV5-6; 8 positions match TRBD1. The CDR3 spans 16 residues. In germline, CDR1 is SGHDT, CDR2 YYEEEE. With 0 bases clipped from V and 4 bases from J, the junction kept 5 bases outside the gene matches. In DNA, the CDR3 is TGTGCCAGCAGCTTGGCCGGGACAGGACGCACCGGGGAGCTGTTTTTT. Translation: CASSLAGTGRTGELFF.

The chain employs TRBV7-9 and TRBJ1-2; D gene uncertain. The CDR3 sequence is 14 residues long. The V end lost 3 bases, the J end lost 4 bases, and 12 bases lay between the germline ends. Germline-derived CDR1 and CDR2 are SEHNR and FQNEAQ (reference sequence). The CDR3 DNA follows: TGTGCCAGCAGCTTTGACCTGGGAGGCTATGGCTACACCTTC. Its translation: CASSFDLGGYGYTF.

This clone was counted once. The chain joins TRBV4-2 to TRBJ1-6; D is uncertain. Per the germline V gene, CDR1 is LGHNA and CDR2 is YNFKEQ. The germline V and J ends were trimmed by 0 bases and 13 bases, with 16 bases remaining between them. This CDR3 has 15 amino acids. CDR3 DNA sequence: TGTGCCAGCAGCCAAGAGGGGAGGGAAGGGATTCCCCTCCACTTT. It is translated as CASSQEGREGIPLHF.

This chain links TRBV6-5 with TRBJ1-2, with 7 bases identical to TRBD1. The CDR3 is made up of 14 amino acids. Losses at the gene ends were 5 bases for V and 0 bases for J; bases not matched to a gene: 3. Germline assignment: CDR1 MNHEY and CDR2 SVGAGI. The CDR3 is CASSRDRANYGYTF. CDR3 sequence (DNA): TGTGCCAGCAGTAGGGACAGAGCTAACTATGGCTACACCTTC.

This clone has a single count. V and J are TRBV5-8 and TRBJ1-2; no clear D. Trimming took off 10 bases at V and 7 bases at J, with 8 bases between the two ends. Per the germline V gene, CDR1 is SGHTS and CDR2 is YDEGEE. The CDR3 covers 9 residues. CDR3 loop: CAQQAGYTF. The CDR3 DNA reads TGTGCCCAGCAGGCTGGCTACACCTTC.

This chain links TRBV27 with TRBJ2-6; D might be TRBD1 (5 bases). Trimming left V 4 bases short and J 0 bases short, with 10 bases between. Germline CDR1 is MNHEY and CDR2 is SMNVEV (reference sequence). The CDR3 spans 16 residues. In DNA form, the CDR3 reads TGTGCCAGCAGTTGGGGCCTCTTCTCTGGGGCCAACGTCCTGACTTTC. Translation: CASSWGLFSGANVLTF.

The V call is TRBV11-2, the J call TRBJ2-7, with TRBD2 identical over 8 bases. V shed 3 bases, J shed 5 bases, and the junction held 6 bases outside the gene matches. This CDR3 is built from 14 residues. Germline V gene lookup returns CDR1 SGHAT and CDR2 FQNNGV. The CDR3 nucleotides read TGTGCCAGCAGCTTCGCCGGGACTAGTCACGAGCAGTACTTC. Translating it yields CASSFAGTSHEQYF.

CDR3: CASSIVRGRKDSNQPQHF. DNA of the CDR3: TGTGCCAGTAGTATAGTCAGGGGGCGAAAAGATAGCAATCAGCCCCAGCATTTT. The chain carries TRBV19 and TRBJ1-5; 8 nucleotides line up with TRBD1. From germline, CDR1 is LNHDA and CDR2 SQIVND (reference sequence). This CDR3 comprises 18 residues. The ends lost 1 base at V and 0 bases at J; junction bases unmatched: 8.

This chain links TRBV19 with TRBJ2-5, with TRBD2 matching over 11 bases. CDR1 is LNHDA, CDR2 SQIVND, per germline (reference sequence). The CDR3 spans 14 residues. After removal of 7 bases from V and 4 bases from J, the junction contained 5 bases not matched to a gene. The CDR3 DNA follows: TGTGCCAGTAAGTCACTAGCGGGAGCAGAGACCCAGTACTTC. Translated: CASKSLAGAETQYF.

V gene TRBV5-1 combines with J gene TRBJ2-1, with D unclear. CDR1 and CDR2 (germline): SGHRS, YFSETQ. This CDR3 is built from 14 residues. Trimming pared 4 bases from V and 9 bases from J, leaving 17 bases between. In DNA form, the CDR3 reads TGCGCCAGCAGCGCCACGGCGGCTGCGACTGAGCAGTTCTTC. Translated: CASSATAAATEQFF.

This chain connects TRBV13 to TRBJ1-1, with D possibly being TRBD1 (5 bases). The CDR3 extends over 13 amino acids. The V end was cut by 2 bases, the J end by 11 bases, with 15 bases between. CDR1 and CDR2 from the germline V gene are PRHDT and FYEKMQ (reference sequence). CDR3 in amino acids: CASSLLRGGMAFF. The CDR3 coding sequence is TGTGCCAGCAGCTTACTCCGGGGGGGGATGGCTTTCTTT.

J is TRBJ1-3 and V is TRBV7-9; TRBD1 might be the D (5 bases). V lost 1 base and J 0 bases, leaving 16 bases between the germline ends. The germline V gene has CDR1 SEHNR and CDR2 FQNEAQ (reference sequence). CDR3 length equals 18 residues. Here the CDR3 DNA reads TGTGCCAGCAGCTTAGAACGGTGGGGAGGGGCCTCTGGAAACACCATATATTTT. Translated, it gives CASSLERWGGASGNTIYF.

V is TRBV5-1 and J is TRBJ2-7, with 16 bases identical to TRBD2. The J segment lost 5 bases and the V segment lost 6 bases, leaving 5 bases of the junction unmatched. This CDR3 region has 15 residues. Germline V CDR1 and CDR2: SGHRS, YFSETQ. CDR3 in DNA: TGCGCCAGCACTCGCGGGACTAGCGGGAGGGACGAGCAGTACTTC. This translates into CASTRGTSGRDEQYF.

This chain connects TRBV30 to TRBJ2-1; no firm D call. CDR3 size: 12 residues. Germline lookup yields CDR1 GTSNPN and CDR2 SVGIG (reference sequence). V was pared by 5 bases and J by 6 bases, with 11 bases between. CDR3 DNA: TGTGCCTGGGGATTGCGAGCCAATGAGCAGTTCTTC. Encoded protein: CAWGLRANEQFF.

The chain couples TRBV27 to TRBJ1-4; TRBD1 matches 7 bases. Germline V gene lookup returns CDR1 MNHEY and CDR2 SMNVEV (reference sequence). The trim removed 2 bases at V and 5 bases at J, leaving 8 bases unmatched. This CDR3 comprises 16 residues. The CDR3 DNA reads TGTGCCAGCAGTTTAGGCCCGACAGGGAGAAATGAAAAACTGTTTTTT. It translates to CASSLGPTGRNEKLFF.

This clone was found once. This chain joins TRBV5-6 and TRBJ1-5; D not resolved. The germline V and J ends were trimmed by 3 bases and 1 base, with 5 bases remaining between them. CDR3 length: 13 residues. The germline gives CDR1 SGHDT, CDR2 YYEEEE. This chain's CDR3 is CASSWHSNQPQHF. The DNA for the CDR3 is TGTGCCAGCAGCTGGCACAGCAATCAGCCCCAGCATTTT.

V usage is TRBV5-4 and J usage is TRBJ1-1; TRBD1 might be the D (6 bases). The length of the CDR3 is 14 residues. Germline V gives CDR1 SGHNT, CDR2 YYREEE (reference sequence). V was shortened by 3 bases and J by 0 bases, with 9 bases between the two germline ends. The CDR3 here is CASSWDTVNTEAFF. DNA of the CDR3: TGTGCCAGCAGCTGGGACACAGTGAACACTGAAGCTTTCTTT.

This chain connects TRBV3-1 (or the pseudogene TRBV3-2) to TRBJ2-7, with 8 bases matching TRBD2. Germline values: CDR1 LGHDT, CDR2 YNNKEL (reference sequence). With V trimmed by 5 bases and J by 4 bases, 7 bases remained unmatched. There are 14 residues in the CDR3. In nucleotides, the CDR3 is TGTGCCAGCAGCTTCCGAGCGGGAGTGTACGAGCAGTACTTC. This encodes CASSFRAGVYEQYF.

The V call is TRBV5-6, the J call TRBJ1-2; unclear D gene. CDR1 and CDR2 (germline): SGHDT, YYEEEE. The CDR3 runs to 12 residues. V was trimmed by 0 bases and J by 5 bases, leaving 5 bases between them. The CDR3 protein is CASSLETYGYTF. CDR3 DNA sequence: TGTGCCAGCAGCTTGGAAACTTATGGCTACACCTTC.